This TCR beta chain was captured in a study of intratumoral heterogeneity in liver cancer. Each tumour sample represents a distinct, spatially separated region of the hepatocellular carcinoma nodule. Sampled areas showed no macroscopic evidence of necrosis or hemorrhage. Trimming pared 5 bases from V and 3 bases from J, leaving 5 bases between. CDR1 and CDR2 (germline): MNHEY, SVGAGI. The CDR3 is made up of 11 amino acids. This clone came up once. Its target is not known. Profiling relied on immunoSEQ multiplex PCR, and the TCRdb table lists in-frame clones only, not all of them. The data hold about 6,200 clones, with about 71% observed a single time. Study-wide results and limits: Regional tumor-infiltrating lymphocyte burden differences seen by RNA-seq were reportedly confirmed using TCR sequencing.

Sequencing was performed on tumor tissue, taken before any cancer treatment. The chain has TRBV6-5 and TRBJ2-7; no clear D gene. This sequence originates from a woman in her 70s with hepatocellular carcinoma. The CDR3, as DNA: TGTGCCAGCAGTACTGACTACGAGCAGTACTTC. Amino acid sequence: CASSTDYEQYF.